The clone carrying this T cell receptor beta chain was detected only a few times. Antigen specificity is unknown. The sample originates from a study of PD-1 blockade in classical Hodgkin lymphoma. Study-level findings and limits: Newly diagnosed patients were reported to exhibit reduced baseline TCR diversity relative to healthy donors. Prior to therapy, complete responders displayed diversity much like that of newly diagnosed patients.

Described time point: cycle 4 day 1 (C4D1), after 5 to 7 weeks of nivolumab. Every one of the patients relapsed after autologous stem cell transplantation (brentuximab vedotin exposure was variable). PBMCs, once thawed, yielded CD8+ T cells isolated by magnetic negative selection. Germline lookup yields CDR1 SGHKS and CDR2 YYEKEE (reference sequence). The CDR3 runs 15 residues. Trimming removed 2 bases at V and 5 bases at J, with 17 bases between. The protocol was immunoSEQ multiplex PCR, while the TCRdb copy is restricted to in-frame clones and leaves out a portion. This sample has roughly 3,000 clones, with around 75% found just once.

This TCR derives from a human donor with classical Hodgkin lymphoma. The specimen comprised CD8+ T cells from blood, sampled before the fourth cycle of nivolumab. This chain uses TRBV5-5 with TRBJ2-7; possible D gene TRBD1, 6 bases. In nucleotides, the CDR3 is TGTGCCAGCAGCTTCAGGGGACAAGCTAAAGACGAGCAGTACTTC. Amino acids: CASSFRGQAKDEQYF.